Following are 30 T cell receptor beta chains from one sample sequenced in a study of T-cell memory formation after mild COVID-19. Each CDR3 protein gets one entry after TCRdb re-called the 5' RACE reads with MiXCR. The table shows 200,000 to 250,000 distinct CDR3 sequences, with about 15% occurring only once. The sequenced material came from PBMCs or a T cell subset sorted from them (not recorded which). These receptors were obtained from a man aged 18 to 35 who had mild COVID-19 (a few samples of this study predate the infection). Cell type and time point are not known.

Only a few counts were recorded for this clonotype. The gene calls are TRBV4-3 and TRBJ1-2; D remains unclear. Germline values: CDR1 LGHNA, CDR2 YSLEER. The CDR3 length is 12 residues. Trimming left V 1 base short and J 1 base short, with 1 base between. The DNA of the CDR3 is TGCGCCAGCAGCCAAGTTAACTATGGCTACACCTTC. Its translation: CASSQVNYGYTF.

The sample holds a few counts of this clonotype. CDR3 nucleotides: TGCGCCAGCAGCCCCAGGCCCGGACAGGATGAGCAGTTCTTC. It codes for CASSPRPGQDEQFF. The rearrangement uses TRBV5-1 and TRBJ2-1, with TRBD1 matching 7 bases. J gave up 8 bases and V 4 bases, and 9 bases lay outside the gene matches. The CDR3 is 14 residues long. The germline V gene encodes CDR1 SGHRS and CDR2 YFSETQ. Full variable domain (missing parts from reference TRBV5-1 and TRBJ2-1): KAGVTQTPRYLIKTRGQQVTLSCSPISGHRSVSWYQQTPGQGLQFLFEYFSETQRNKGNFPGRFSGRQFSNSRSEMNVSTLELGDSALYLCASSPRPGQDEQFFGPGTRLTVL.

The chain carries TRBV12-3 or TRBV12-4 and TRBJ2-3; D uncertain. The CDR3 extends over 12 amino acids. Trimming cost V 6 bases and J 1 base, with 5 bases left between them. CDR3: CASRVGTDTQYF. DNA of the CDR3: TGTGCCAGCAGGGTGGGCACAGATACGCAGTATTTT.

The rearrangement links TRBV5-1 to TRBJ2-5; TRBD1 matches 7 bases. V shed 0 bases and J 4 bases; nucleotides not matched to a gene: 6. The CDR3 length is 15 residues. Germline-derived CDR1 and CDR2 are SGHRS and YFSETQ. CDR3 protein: CASSLDRGEGETQYF. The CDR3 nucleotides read TGCGCCAGCAGCTTGGACAGGGGTGAGGGAGAGACCCAGTACTTC.

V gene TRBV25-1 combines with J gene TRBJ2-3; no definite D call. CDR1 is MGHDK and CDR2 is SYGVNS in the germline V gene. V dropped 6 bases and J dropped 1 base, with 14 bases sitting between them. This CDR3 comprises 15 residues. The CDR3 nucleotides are TGTGCCAGCAGCGGAAATAGCCTGGGCACAGATACGCAGTATTTT. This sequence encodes CASSGNSLGTDTQYF.

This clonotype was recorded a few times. For the CDR3, the DNA is TGTGCCACCAGCAGTTGGACCGACACCATATATTTT. It yields the protein CATSSWTDTIYF. V gene TRBV15 combines with J gene TRBJ1-3; D gene unclear. Germline V gives CDR1 LNHNV, CDR2 YYDKDF (reference sequence). The CDR3 contains 12 residues. V lost 3 bases to trimming and J lost 8 bases, with 8 bases between them.

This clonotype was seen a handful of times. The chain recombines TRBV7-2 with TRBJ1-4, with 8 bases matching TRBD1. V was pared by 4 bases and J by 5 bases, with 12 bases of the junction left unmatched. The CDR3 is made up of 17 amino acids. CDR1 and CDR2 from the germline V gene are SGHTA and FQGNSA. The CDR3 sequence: CASSWTGSLVANEKLFF. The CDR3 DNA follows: TGTGCCAGCAGCTGGACAGGGTCTCTGGTCGCCAATGAAAAACTGTTTTTT. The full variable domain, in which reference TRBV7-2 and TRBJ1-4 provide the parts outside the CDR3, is GAGVSQSPSNKVTEKGKDVELRCDPISGHTALYWYRQSLGQGLEFLIYFQGNSAPDKSGLPSDRFSAERTGGSVSTLTIQRTQQEDSAVYLCASSWTGSLVANEKLFFGSGTQLSVL.

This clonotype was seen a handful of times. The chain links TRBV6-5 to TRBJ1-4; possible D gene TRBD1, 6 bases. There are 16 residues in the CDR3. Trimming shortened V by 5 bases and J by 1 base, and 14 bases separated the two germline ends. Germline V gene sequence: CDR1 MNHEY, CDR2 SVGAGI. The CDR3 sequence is CASSPSPQGTNEKLFF. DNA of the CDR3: TGTGCCAGCAGTCCCTCCCCACAGGGAACTAATGAAAAACTGTTTTTT.

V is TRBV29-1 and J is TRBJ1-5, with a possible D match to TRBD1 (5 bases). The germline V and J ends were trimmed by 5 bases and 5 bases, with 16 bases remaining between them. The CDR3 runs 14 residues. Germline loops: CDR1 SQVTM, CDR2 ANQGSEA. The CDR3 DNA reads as TGCAGCGTTACAGGTTTAGGGGTTGATCAGCCCCAGCATTTT. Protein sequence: CSVTGLGVDQPQHF.

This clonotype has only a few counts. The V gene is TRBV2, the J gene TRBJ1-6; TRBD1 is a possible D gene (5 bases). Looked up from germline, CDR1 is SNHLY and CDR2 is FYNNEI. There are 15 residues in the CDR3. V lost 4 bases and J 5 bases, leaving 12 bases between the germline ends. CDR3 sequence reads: CASSGRQGNNSPLHF. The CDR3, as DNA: TGTGCCAGCAGTGGGAGGCAGGGCAATAATTCACCCCTCCACTTT.

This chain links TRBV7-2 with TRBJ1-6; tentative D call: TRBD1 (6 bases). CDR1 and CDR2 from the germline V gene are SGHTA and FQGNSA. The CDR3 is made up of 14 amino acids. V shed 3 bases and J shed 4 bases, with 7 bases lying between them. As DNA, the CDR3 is TGTGCCAGCAGCTTTACAGGGTATAATTCACCCCTCCACTTT. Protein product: CASSFTGYNSPLHF.

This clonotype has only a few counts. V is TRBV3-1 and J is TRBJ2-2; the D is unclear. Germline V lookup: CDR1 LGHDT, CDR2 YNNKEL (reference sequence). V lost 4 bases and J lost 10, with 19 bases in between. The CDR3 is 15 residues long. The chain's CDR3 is CASSPPLARVMELFF. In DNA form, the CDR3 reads TGTGCCAGCAGCCCCCCACTCGCAAGGGTGATGGAGCTGTTTTTT.

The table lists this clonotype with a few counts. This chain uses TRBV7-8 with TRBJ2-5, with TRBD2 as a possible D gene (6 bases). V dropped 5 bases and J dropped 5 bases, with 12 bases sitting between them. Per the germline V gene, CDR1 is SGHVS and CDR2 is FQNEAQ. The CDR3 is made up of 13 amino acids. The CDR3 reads CASSPLASETQYF. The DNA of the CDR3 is TGTGCCAGCAGCCCACTAGCTTCGGAGACCCAGTACTTC. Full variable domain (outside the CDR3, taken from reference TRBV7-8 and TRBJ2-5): GAGVSQSPRYKVAKRGQDVALRCDPISGHVSLFWYQQALGQGPEFLTYFQNEAQLDKSGLPSDRFFAERPEGSVSTLKIQRTQQEDSAVYLCASSPLASETQYFGPGTRLLVL.

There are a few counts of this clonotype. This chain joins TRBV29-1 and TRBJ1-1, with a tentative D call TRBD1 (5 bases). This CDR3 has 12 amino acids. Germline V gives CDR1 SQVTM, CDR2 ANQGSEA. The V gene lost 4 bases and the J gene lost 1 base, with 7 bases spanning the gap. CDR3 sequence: CSVVGQNTEAFF. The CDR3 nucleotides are TGCAGCGTTGTGGGGCAGAACACTGAAGCTTTCTTT.

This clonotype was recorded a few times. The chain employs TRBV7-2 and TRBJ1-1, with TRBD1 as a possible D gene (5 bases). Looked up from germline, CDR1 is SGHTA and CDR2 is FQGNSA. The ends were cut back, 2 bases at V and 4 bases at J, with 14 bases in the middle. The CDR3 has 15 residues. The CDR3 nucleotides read TGTGCCAGCAGCTTAACCTCCGGGGGAATCACTGAAGCTTTCTTT. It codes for CASSLTSGGITEAFF.

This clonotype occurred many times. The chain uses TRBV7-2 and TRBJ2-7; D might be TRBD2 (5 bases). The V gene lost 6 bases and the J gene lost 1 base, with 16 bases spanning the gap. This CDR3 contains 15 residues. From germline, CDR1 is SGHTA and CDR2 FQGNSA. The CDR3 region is CASSSSWTVSYEQYF. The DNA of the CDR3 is TGTGCCAGCAGTTCCTCATGGACTGTATCCTACGAGCAGTACTTC.

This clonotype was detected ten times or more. The CDR3 spells CASSHAPGRRRGNIQYF. CDR3 DNA: TGCGCCAGCAGCCATGCTCCAGGGCGCCGCCGGGGAAACATTCAGTACTTC. The rearrangement uses TRBV4-1 and TRBJ2-4; the D call may be TRBD1 or TRBD2 (5 bases each). V was cut by 3 bases and J by 6 bases, with 21 bases left in between. CDR3 size: 17 residues. CDR1 is MGHRA and CDR2 is YSYEKL in the germline V gene.

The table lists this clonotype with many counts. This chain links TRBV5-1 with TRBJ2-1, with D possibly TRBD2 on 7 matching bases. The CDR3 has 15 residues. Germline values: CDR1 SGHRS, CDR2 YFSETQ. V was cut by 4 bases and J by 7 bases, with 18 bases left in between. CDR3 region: CASSPQGGASNEQFF. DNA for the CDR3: TGCGCCAGCAGCCCCCAAGGGGGGGCCTCAAATGAGCAGTTCTTC.

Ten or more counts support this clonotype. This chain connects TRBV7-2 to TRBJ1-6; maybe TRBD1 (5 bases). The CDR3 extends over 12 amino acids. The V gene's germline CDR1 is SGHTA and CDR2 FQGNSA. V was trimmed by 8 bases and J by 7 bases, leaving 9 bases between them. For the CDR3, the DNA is TGTGCCAGCCGGGAGGGGAATTCACCCCTCCACTTT. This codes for CASREGNSPLHF.

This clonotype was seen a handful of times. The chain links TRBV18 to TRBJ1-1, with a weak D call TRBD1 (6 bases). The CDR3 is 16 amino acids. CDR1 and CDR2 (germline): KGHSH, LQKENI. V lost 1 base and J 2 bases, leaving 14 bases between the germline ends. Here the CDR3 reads CASSPQLTGDNTEAFF. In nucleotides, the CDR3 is TGTGCCAGCTCACCACAGTTGACAGGCGATAACACTGAAGCTTTCTTT.

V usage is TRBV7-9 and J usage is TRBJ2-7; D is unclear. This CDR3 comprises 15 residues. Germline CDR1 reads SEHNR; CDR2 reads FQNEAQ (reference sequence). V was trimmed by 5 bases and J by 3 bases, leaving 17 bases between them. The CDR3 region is CASSPGGAVLYEQYV. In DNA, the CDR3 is TGTGCCAGCAGCCCCGGCGGCGCCGTACTCTACGAGCAGTACGTC.

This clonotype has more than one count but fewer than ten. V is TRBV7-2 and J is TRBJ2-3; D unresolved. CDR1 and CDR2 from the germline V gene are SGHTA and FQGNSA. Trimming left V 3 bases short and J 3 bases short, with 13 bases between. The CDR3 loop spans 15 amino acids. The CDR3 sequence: CASSFSGLGTDTQYF. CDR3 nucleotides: TGTGCCAGCAGCTTCTCCGGGCTGGGGACAGATACGCAGTATTTT.

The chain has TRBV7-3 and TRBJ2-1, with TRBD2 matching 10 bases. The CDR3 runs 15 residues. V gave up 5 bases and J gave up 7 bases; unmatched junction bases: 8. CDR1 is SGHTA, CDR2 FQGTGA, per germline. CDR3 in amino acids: CASSGASGGGNEQFF. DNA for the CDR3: TGTGCCAGCAGCGGGGCTAGCGGGGGTGGTAATGAGCAGTTCTTC.

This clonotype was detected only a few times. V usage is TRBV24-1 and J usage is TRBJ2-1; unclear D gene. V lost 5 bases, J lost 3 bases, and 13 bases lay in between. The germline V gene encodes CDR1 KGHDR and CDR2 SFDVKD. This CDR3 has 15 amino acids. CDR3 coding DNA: TGTGCCACCAGTGCACAACCGGGCGGCTACAATGAGCAGTTCTTC. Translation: CATSAQPGGYNEQFF.

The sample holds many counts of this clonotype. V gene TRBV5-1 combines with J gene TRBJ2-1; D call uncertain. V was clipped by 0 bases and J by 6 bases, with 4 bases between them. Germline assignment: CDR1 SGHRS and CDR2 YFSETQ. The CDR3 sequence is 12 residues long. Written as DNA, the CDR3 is TGCGCCAGCAGCTTGGATGCCAATGAGCAGTTCTTC. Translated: CASSLDANEQFF. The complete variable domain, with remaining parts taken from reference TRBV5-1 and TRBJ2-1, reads KAGVTQTPRYLIKTRGQQVTLSCSPISGHRSVSWYQQTPGQGLQFLFEYFSETQRNKGNFPGRFSGRQFSNSRSEMNVSTLELGDSALYLCASSLDANEQFFGPGTRLTVL.

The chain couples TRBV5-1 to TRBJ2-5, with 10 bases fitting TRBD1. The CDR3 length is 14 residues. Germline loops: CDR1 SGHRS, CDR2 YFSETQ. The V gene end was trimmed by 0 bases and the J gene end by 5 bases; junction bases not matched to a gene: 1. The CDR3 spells CASSLEGQGETQYF. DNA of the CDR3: TGCGCCAGCAGCTTGGAGGGACAGGGGGAGACCCAGTACTTC.

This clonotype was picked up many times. In DNA, the CDR3 is TGTGCCAGCAGCTCCCAGGGGGCGGGGTCCGAGCAGTACTTC. It is translated as CASSSQGAGSEQYF. This sequence joins TRBV7-8 and TRBJ2-7; TRBD1 aligns across 8 bases. CDR1 SGHVS and CDR2 FQNEAQ come from the germline V gene. Trimming cost V 4 bases and J 6 bases; bases outside gene matches: 8. This CDR3 contains 14 residues.

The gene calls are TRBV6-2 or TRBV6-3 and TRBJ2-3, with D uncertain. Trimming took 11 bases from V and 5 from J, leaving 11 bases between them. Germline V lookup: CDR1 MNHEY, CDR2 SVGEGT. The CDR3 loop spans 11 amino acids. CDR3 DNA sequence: TGTGCCTCGAAGGCGAAAGATACGCAGTATTTT. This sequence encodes CASKAKDTQYF.

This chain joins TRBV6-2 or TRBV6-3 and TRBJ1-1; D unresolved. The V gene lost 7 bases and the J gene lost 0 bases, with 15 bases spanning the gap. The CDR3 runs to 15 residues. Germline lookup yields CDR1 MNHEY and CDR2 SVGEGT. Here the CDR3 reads CASTEGRSMNTEAFF. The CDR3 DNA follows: TGTGCCAGCACCGAGGGCCGGTCCATGAACACTGAAGCTTTCTTT.

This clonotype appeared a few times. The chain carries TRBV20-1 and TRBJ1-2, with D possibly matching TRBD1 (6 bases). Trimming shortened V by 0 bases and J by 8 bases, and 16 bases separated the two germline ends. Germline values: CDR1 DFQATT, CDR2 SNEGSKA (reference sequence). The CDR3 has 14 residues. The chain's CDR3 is CSARDVGGAEGYTF. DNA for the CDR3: TGCAGTGCTAGAGATGTCGGGGGCGCGGAAGGCTACACCTTC.